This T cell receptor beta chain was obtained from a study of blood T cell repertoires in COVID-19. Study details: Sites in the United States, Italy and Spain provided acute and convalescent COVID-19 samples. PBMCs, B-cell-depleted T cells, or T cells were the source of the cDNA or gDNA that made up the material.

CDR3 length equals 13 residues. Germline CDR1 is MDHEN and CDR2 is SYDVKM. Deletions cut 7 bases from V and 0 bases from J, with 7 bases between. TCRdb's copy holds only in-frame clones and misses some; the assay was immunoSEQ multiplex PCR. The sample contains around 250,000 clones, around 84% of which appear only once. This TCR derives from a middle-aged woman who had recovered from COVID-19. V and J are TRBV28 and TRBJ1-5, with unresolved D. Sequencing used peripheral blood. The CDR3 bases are TGTGCCAGCAACTATGATAGCAATCAGCCCCAGCATTTT. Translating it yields CASNYDSNQPQHF. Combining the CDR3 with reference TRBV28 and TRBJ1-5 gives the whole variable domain DVKVTQSSRYLVKRTGEKVFLECVQDMDHENMFWYRQDPGLGLRLIYFSYDVKMKEKGDIPEGYSVSREKKERFSLILESASTNQTSMYLCASNYDSNQPQHFGDGTRLSIL.